This T cell receptor beta chain was profiled in a study of long-term antiretroviral therapy in people with HIV. Points from the study as a whole: Controls showed broader CDR3 length ranges than did the HIV repertoires.

Germline V lookup: CDR1 SGHRS, CDR2 YFSETQ. V shed 4 bases and J shed 2 bases, with 13 bases lying between them. CDR3 length equals 15 residues. Turning to this clone: Its antigen is still unknown.

Survey-level immunoSEQ v3.0 assays were run. Researchers set sequencing to target about 35,000-55,000 T-cell genomes per sample. Measured with immunoSEQ multiplex PCR; TCRdb has only the in-frame clones, and not every one. The data show some 27,000 clones, over 65% seen once. This specimen consisted of unsorted PBMCs, obtained 4.8 to 5 years after starting antiretroviral therapy. V usage is TRBV5-1 and J usage is TRBJ1-5; D gene uncertain. The sequence was collected from a man aged 40-49 years with HIV. CDR3 region: CASSQDPLGNQPQHF. The CDR3 region has the DNA TGCGCCAGCAGCCAGGACCCCCTTGGCAATCAGCCCCAGCATTTT.